This T cell receptor (beta chain) was recorded in a study of T cell changes during pregnancy in multiple sclerosis. CDR1 SGHTA and CDR2 FQGNSA come from the germline V gene. CDR3 length: 15 residues. V lost 4 bases and J lost 2, with 14 bases in between. Profiling relied on immunoSEQ multiplex PCR, and the TCRdb table lists in-frame clones only, not all of them. This sample has 60,000 to 85,000 clones, with just over 90% found just once. The chain carries TRBV7-2 and TRBJ2-5; D is possibly TRBD1 (6 bases). This TCR derives from a female donor in good health, enrolled as a control in a pregnancy study. The material was peripheral blood, obtained in the second trimester of pregnancy. CDR3 sequence reads: CASSSAGQRQETQYF. The DNA for the CDR3 is TGTGCCAGCAGCTCCGCTGGACAGAGACAAGAGACCCAGTACTTC.